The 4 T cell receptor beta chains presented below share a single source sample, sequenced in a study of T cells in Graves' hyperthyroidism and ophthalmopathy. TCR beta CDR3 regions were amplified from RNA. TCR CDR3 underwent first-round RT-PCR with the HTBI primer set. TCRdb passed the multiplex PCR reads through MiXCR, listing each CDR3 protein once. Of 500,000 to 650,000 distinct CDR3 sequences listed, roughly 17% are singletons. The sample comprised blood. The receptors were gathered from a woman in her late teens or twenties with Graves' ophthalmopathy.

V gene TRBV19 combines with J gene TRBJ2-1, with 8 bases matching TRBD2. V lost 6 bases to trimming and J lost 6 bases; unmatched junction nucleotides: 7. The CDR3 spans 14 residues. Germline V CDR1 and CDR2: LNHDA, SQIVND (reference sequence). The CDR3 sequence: CASRGLERANEQFF. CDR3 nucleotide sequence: TGTGCCAGTAGGGGACTAGAGAGGGCCAATGAGCAGTTCTTC.

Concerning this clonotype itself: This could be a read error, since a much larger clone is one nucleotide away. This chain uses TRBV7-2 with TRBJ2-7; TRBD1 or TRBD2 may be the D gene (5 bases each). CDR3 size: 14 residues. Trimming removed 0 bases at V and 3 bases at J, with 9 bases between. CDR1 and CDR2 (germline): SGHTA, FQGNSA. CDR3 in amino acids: CASSLAGPNYEQYF. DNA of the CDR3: TGTGCCAGCAGCTTAGCGGGACCAAACTACGAGCAGTACTTC.

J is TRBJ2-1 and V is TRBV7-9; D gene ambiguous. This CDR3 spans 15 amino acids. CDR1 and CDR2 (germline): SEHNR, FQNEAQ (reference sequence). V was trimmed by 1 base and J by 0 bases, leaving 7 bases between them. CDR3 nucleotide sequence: TGTGCCAGCAGCTTAGAGTCGAGCTCCTACAATGAGCAGTTCTTC. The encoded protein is CASSLESSSYNEQFF.

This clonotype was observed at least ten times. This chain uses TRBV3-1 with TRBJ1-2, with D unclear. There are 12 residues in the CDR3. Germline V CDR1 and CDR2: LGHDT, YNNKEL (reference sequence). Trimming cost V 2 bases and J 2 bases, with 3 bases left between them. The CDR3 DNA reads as TGTGCCAGCAGCCAATCGAACTATGGCTACACCTTC. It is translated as CASSQSNYGYTF.